This section outlines one TCR beta chain sequence together with its context. Its target is unknown. The sample originates from a study of early T cells in non-severe SARS-CoV-2 infection. Turning to the study itself: Chains stayed unpaired after sequencing of bulk RNA from unsorted whole blood.

Unique molecular identifiers tagged individual cDNA molecules. Each CDR3 protein gets one entry after TCRdb re-called the 5' RACE reads with MiXCR. The table shows tens of thousands of distinct CDR3 sequences, with roughly an eighth occurring only once. Findings and caveats of the study: Matching with VDJdb favored anti-spike CD8 responses (missing private and CD4 specificities).

The germline CDR1 and CDR2 sequences are MGHDK and SYGVNS. V dropped 1 base and J dropped 2 bases, with 10 bases sitting between them. The CDR3 loop spans 15 amino acids. This specimen consisted of whole blood, obtained at baseline. J is TRBJ2-3 and V is TRBV25-1; D not resolved. The TCR sequence derives from an adult who was a healthcare worker with PCR-confirmed SARS-CoV-2 infection or an uninfected control (not recorded which). Written as DNA, the CDR3 is TGTGCCAGCAGTGAATTTGGGCAGCCCACAGATACGCAGTATTTT. Translating gives CASSEFGQPTDTQYF.